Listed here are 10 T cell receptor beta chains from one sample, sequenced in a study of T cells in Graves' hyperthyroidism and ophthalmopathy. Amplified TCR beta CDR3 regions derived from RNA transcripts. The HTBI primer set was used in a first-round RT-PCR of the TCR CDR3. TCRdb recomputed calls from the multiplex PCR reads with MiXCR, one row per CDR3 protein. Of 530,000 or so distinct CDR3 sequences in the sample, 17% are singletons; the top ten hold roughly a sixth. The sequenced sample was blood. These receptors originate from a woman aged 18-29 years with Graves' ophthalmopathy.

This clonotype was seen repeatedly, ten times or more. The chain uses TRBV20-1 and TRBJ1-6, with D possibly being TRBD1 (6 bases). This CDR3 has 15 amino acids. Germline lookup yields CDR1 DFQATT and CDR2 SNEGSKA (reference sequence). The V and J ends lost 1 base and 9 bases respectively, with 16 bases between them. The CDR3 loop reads CSARGGGGIGSPLHF. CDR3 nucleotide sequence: TGCAGTGCTAGAGGTGGAGGGGGGATAGGTTCACCCCTCCACTTT.

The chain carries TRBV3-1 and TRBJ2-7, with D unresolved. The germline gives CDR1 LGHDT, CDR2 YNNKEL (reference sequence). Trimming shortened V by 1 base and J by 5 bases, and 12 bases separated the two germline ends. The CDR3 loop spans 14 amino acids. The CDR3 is CASSQGRFMDEQYF. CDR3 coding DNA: TGTGCCAGCAGCCAAGGCCGGTTCATGGACGAGCAGTACTTC.

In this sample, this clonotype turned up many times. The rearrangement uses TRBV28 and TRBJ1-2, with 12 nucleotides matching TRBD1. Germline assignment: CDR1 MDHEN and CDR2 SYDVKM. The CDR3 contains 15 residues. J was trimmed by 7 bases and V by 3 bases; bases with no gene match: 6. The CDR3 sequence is CASSFPGQGALGYTF. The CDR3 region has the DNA TGTGCCAGCAGTTTTCCGGGACAGGGGGCGCTTGGCTACACCTTC.

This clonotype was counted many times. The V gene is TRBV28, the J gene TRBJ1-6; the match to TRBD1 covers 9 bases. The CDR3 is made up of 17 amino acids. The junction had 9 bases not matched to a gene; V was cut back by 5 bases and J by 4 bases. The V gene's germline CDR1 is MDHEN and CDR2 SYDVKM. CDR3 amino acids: CASSPDRGRFYNSPLHF. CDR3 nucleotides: TGTGCCAGCAGTCCTGACAGGGGGAGATTTTATAATTCACCCCTCCACTTT.

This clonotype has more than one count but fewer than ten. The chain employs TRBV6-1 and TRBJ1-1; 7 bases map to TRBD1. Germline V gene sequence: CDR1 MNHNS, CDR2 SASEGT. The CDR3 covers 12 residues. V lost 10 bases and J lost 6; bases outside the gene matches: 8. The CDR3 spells CATGTGVAEAFF. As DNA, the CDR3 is TGTGCCACCGGAACAGGGGTGGCTGAAGCTTTCTTT.

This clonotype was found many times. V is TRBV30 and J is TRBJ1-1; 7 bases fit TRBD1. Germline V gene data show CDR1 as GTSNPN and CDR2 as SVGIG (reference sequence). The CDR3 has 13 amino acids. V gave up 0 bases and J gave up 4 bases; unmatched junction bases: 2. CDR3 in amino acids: CAWSVYRGTEAFF. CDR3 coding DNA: TGTGCCTGGAGTGTATACAGGGGCACTGAAGCTTTCTTT.

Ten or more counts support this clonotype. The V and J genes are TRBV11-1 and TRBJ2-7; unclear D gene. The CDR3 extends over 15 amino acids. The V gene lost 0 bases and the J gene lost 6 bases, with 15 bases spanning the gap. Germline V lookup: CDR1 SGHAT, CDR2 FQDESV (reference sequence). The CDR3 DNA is TGTGCCAGCAGCTTAGCGCTAACGGAGCCTGGCGAGCAGTACTTC. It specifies CASSLALTEPGEQYF.

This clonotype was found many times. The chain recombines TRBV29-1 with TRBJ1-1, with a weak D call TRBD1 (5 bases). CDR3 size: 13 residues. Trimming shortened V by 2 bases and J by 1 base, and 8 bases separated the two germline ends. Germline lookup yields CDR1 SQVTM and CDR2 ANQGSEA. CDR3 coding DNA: TGCAGCGTTGAACATAGGGGGAACACTGAAGCTTTCTTT. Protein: CSVEHRGNTEAFF. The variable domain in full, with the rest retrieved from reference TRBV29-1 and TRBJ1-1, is SAVISQKPSRDICQRGTSLTIQCQVDSQVTMMFWYRQQPGQSLTLIATANQGSEATYESGFVIDKFPISRPNLTFSTLTVSNMSPEDSSIYLCSVEHRGNTEAFFGQGTRLTVV.

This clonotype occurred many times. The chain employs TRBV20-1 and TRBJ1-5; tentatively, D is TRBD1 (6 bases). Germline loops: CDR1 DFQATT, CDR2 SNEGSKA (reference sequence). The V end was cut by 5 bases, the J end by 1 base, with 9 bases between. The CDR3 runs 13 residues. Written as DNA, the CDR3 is TGCAGTGCTGCGGACAGCAGCAATCAGCCCCAGCATTTT. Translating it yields CSAADSSNQPQHF.

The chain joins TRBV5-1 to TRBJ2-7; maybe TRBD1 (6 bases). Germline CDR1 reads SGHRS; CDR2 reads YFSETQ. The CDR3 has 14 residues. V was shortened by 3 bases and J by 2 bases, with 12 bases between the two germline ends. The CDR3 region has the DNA TGCGCCAGCAGCTGGGGACAAGCCCCCTACGAGCAGTACTTC. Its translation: CASSWGQAPYEQYF.